One sample yielded the 2 T cell receptor beta chains listed below, sequenced in a study of T and B cells in COVID-19 patients. Multiplex PCR with BIOMED2 TRB-A/B primer pools amplified TRB rearrangements. TCRdb used MiXCR to reprocess the multiplex PCR reads, holding one entry per CDR3 protein. The sample has around 5,400 distinct CDR3 sequences, about 25% seen once. Each TRB amplification used roughly 250-550 ng of genomic DNA from blood. Sequenced material: blood. These receptors all stem from a human donor with active COVID-19.

This clonotype counts as large. The chain employs TRBV29-1 and TRBJ2-1; possibly TRBD2 for D (5 bases). Germline loops: CDR1 SQVTM, CDR2 ANQGSEA. Trimming cost V 6 bases and J 15 bases, with 15 bases left between them. The CDR3 runs 10 residues. The CDR3 loop reads CSVTRGQRFF. CDR3 nucleotides: TGCAGCGTCACCCGGGGTCAGAGGTTCTTC.

The V call is TRBV7-2, the J call TRBJ1-6; 7 positions match TRBD1. This CDR3 is built from 15 residues. Per the germline V gene, CDR1 is SGHTA and CDR2 is FQGNSA. The V and J ends lost 4 bases and 9 bases, in that order; junction bases with no gene match: 9. CDR3 nucleotide sequence: TGTGCCAGCAGCTCGCAGCGGGACAGAGGTTCACCCCTCCACTTT. This encodes CASSSQRDRGSPLHF.